The 9 T cell receptor beta chains presented below share a single source sample, sequenced in a study of blood T cell repertoires in COVID-19. The protocol was immunoSEQ multiplex PCR, while the TCRdb copy is restricted to in-frame clones and leaves out a portion. In the table there are nearly 95,000 clones, roughly 86% of which are singletons. The sequenced material came from peripheral blood. These receptors all come from a human donor with acute or convalescent COVID-19. The donor label of this sample is uncertain.

The rearrangement joins TRBV19 to TRBJ2-1, with a possible D match to TRBD2 (6 bases). The CDR3 totals 14 residues. The ends were cut back, 6 bases at V and 0 bases at J, with 9 bases in the middle. Germline CDR1 and CDR2: LNHDA and SQIVND (reference sequence). This CDR3 reads CASRGGDSYNEQFF. CDR3 in DNA: TGTGCCAGTAGGGGAGGCGACTCCTACAATGAGCAGTTCTTC.

There are a few counts of this clone. The chain employs TRBV18 and TRBJ1-2, with D perhaps TRBD1 (5 bases). The CDR3 contains 15 residues. Trimming pared 6 bases from V and 0 bases from J, leaving 14 bases between. In germline, CDR1 is KGHSH, CDR2 LQKENI. CDR3: CASSPAGPSNYGYTF. CDR3 bases: TGTGCCAGCTCCCCAGCGGGGCCTTCTAACTATGGCTACACCTTC.

The chain couples TRBV9 to TRBJ1-1; D is ambiguous. The germline CDR1 and CDR2 sequences are SGDLS and YYNGEE. The germline V and J ends were trimmed by 1 base and 5 bases, with 21 bases remaining between them. The CDR3 length is 17 residues. The CDR3 region is CASSVTGEPSPVTEAFF. Written as DNA, the CDR3 is TGTGCCAGCAGCGTAACCGGGGAGCCATCCCCTGTGACTGAAGCTTTCTTT.

The V and J genes are TRBV7-9 and TRBJ1-2, with a tentative D call TRBD1 (6 bases). Germline V gene sequence: CDR1 SEHNR, CDR2 FQNEAQ (reference sequence). The CDR3 has 11 residues. The germline V and J ends were trimmed by 3 bases and 8 bases, with 7 bases remaining between them. The CDR3 protein is CASSFGQGYTF. DNA for the CDR3: TGTGCCAGCAGCTTCGGACAGGGCTACACCTTC.

This rearrangement joins TRBV19 to TRBJ1-1; 9 nucleotides agree with TRBD1. The CDR3 consists of 20 residues. V dropped 5 bases and J dropped 0; count of bases not matched to a gene: 19. CDR1 and CDR2 from the germline V gene are LNHDA and SQIVND (reference sequence). The CDR3 protein is CASSPWGQGPVGLMNTEAFF. CDR3 bases: TGTGCCAGTAGTCCCTGGGGACAGGGACCCGTGGGTTTGATGAACACTGAAGCTTTCTTT.

This clone has only one observation. The chain has TRBV19 and TRBJ1-4; D might be TRBD1 (6 bases). Germline CDR1 LNHDA, CDR2 SQIVND (reference sequence). The CDR3 spans 15 residues. Trimming stripped 11 bases from V and 5 bases from J, with 21 bases between. CDR3 DNA sequence: TGTGCCCTCAAAGGGTCGGGGGGCCCAAATGAAAAACTGTTTTTT. Amino acids: CALKGSGGPNEKLFF.

This chain connects TRBV19 to TRBJ1-6; the D gene is possibly TRBD1 (5 bases). Germline assignment: CDR1 LNHDA and CDR2 SQIVND (reference sequence). Between the trimmed V and J ends, which lost 4 bases and 3 bases, there was a span of 10 bases. This CDR3 region has 15 residues. The CDR3 loop is CASSTDRGYNSPLHF. The CDR3, as DNA: TGTGCCAGTAGTACCGACAGAGGCTATAATTCACCCCTCCACTTT.

The chain links TRBV4-1 to TRBJ2-7; weak D call: TRBD1 (7 bases). The germline V gene encodes CDR1 MGHRA and CDR2 YSYEKL. V shed 4 bases and J shed 7 bases, with 14 bases lying between them. This CDR3 has 13 residues. In DNA, the CDR3 is TGCGCCAGCAGCCCAGGGGGACTTACAGAGCAGTACTTC. Translation gives CASSPGGLTEQYF.

The chain carries TRBV9 and TRBJ1-2; D gene unclear. The CDR3 sequence is 17 residues long. Trimming cost V 4 bases and J 0 bases, with 19 bases left between them. The germline gives CDR1 SGDLS, CDR2 YYNGEE. The CDR3 region is CASSPSLDATANYGYTF. In DNA, the CDR3 is TGTGCCAGCAGCCCTAGTTTAGACGCCACGGCTAACTATGGCTACACCTTC. Full variable domain (rest looked up from reference TRBV9 and TRBJ1-2): DSGVTQTPKHLITATGQRVTLRCSPRSGDLSVYWYQQSLDQGLQFLIQYYNGEERAKGNILERFSAQQFPDLHSELNLSSLELGDSALYFCASSPSLDATANYGYTFGSGTRLTVV.